This T cell receptor beta chain was profiled in a study of T cell repertoires in cytomegalovirus infection. Study information: A matching HLA type, together with CMV infection, was signaled by public TCR beta signatures. Regarding the study as a whole: Clonotypes of TCR beta that were HLA-C-restricted and CMV-specific dominated the ex vivo response. Adding up the frequency of public TCR beta families identified people who carried CMV plus the relevant HLA.

TCRdb redid the calling of the reads with MiXCR, one entry per CDR3 protein. The data hold 450,000 to 600,000 distinct CDR3 sequences, with approximately 10% observed a single time. For this clonotype: The antigen remains unidentified.

Sequencing was performed on PBMCs. The origin of this receptor is a human donor in good health (CMV status not recorded). Some clones in this sample may be carry-over from other donors' samples.

This chain's CDR3 is CASSFPVLSGNTIYF. In DNA, the CDR3 is TGTGCCAGCAGTTTTCCCGTTCTCTCTGGAAACACCATATATTTT. The chain combines TRBV12-3 or TRBV12-4 with TRBJ1-3; no clear D. Trimming pared 3 bases from V and 0 bases from J, leaving 9 bases between. This CDR3 has 15 residues.